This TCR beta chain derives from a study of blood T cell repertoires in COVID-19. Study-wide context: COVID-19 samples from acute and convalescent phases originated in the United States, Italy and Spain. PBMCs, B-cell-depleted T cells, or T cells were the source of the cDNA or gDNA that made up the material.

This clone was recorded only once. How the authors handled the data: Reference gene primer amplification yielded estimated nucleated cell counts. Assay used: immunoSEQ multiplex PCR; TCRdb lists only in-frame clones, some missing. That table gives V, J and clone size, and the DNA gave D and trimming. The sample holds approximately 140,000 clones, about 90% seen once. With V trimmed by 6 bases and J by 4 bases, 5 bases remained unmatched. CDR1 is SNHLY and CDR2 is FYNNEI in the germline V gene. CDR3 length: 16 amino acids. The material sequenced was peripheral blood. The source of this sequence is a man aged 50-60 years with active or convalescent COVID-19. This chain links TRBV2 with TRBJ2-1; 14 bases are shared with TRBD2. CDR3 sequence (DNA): TGTGCCAGCAGGGGACTAGCGGGAGAATCATACAATGAGCAGTTCTTC. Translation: CASRGLAGESYNEQFF.